This T cell receptor beta chain was identified in a study of blood T cells in healthy people across ages. V lost 3 bases and J 4 bases, leaving 15 bases between the germline ends. This CDR3 spans 15 amino acids. Germline lookup yields CDR1 MGHRA and CDR2 YSYEKL. The second PCR ran roughly 6 to 11 cycles with a sample-barcoded 5' primer and J-beta primers. Each CDR3 protein gets one entry after TCRdb re-called the 5' RACE reads with MiXCR. The table has about 840,000 distinct CDR3 sequences, 25% to 30% seen once. These sequences were also reported in another study, on T cells of mothers and their children. That work contributes: Overlap ran slightly, non-significantly higher for related than unrelated mother-child pairs. No clone of persistent microchimeric T cells was detected.

V usage is TRBV4-1 and J usage is TRBJ1-2; D perhaps matches TRBD1 (5 bases). Sequenced material: blood. This receptor was identified in a woman between 40 and 55 years old in good health. The CDR3 DNA follows: TGCGCCAGCAGCCAGTGGATTCTCGGGGGCTATGGCTACACCTTC. Translating gives CASSQWILGGYGYTF.